This T cell receptor beta chain stems from a study of OX40 agonist ivuxolimab in advanced cancers. Study-level information: Two patients with cutaneous melanoma and one with hepatocellular carcinoma, three in total, showed partial responses. Regarding the study as a whole: Some nonresponders also had low normalized T-cell clonal expansion. Blood T cells, both CD4+ and CD8+, expanded clonally by week 6 at 0.1 to 3.0 mg/kg.

A word on this clone: Its target is unknown.

The V and J ends lost 2 bases and 4 bases, in that order; junction bases with no gene match: 6. Per germline, CDR1 MNHEY and CDR2 SVGAGI. The CDR3 runs to 16 residues. Individuals having autoimmune disease history or systemic immunosuppression were not enrolled. This table comes from immunoSEQ multiplex PCR, and its TCRdb copy is limited to in-frame clones, with some not included. The data contain 40,000 to 60,000 clones, 80% to 95% of them singletons. This TCR came from an adult with an advanced solid tumor such as melanoma, head and neck, liver or kidney cancer. The V and J genes are TRBV6-5 and TRBJ2-1; TRBD2 matches at 9 bases. This specimen consisted of CD4+ or CD8+ T cells sorted from blood, obtained in a trial of the OX40 agonist ivuxolimab. The CDR3, as DNA: TGTGCCAGCAGTTACCCGGCGGGGGGGCCTTACAATGAGCAGTTCTTC. This codes for CASSYPAGGPYNEQFF.